A selection of T cell receptor beta chains follows, all from one sample in a study of shared clonotypes between healthy human individuals. The table came from immunoSEQ multiplex PCR; TCRdb's copy has only in-frame clones and leaves some out. The sample shows 650,000 to 800,000 clones, roughly 72% of them seen only once. The material sequenced was memory CD4+ T cells sorted from blood. These receptors all come from a woman aged 30 to 39 in good health. Each CDR3 is given without its conserved first and last residue. A D gene is named only where the DNA matches it firmly.

j_call d_call v_call cdr3_aa
TRBJ1-1 . TRBV19 ASSRLGRGSEAF
TRBJ1-5 . TRBV27 ASRTWSGPQH
TRBJ1-1 . TRBV10-3 AISDPRSGAMNTEAF
TRBJ1-5 . TRBV6-1 ASSEASGDWQPQH
TRBJ1-2 . TRBV5-6 ASSDRGDYGYT
TRBJ1-5 . TRBV10-1 ASRTPGTWISQPQH
TRBJ2-1 . TRBV5-1 ASSLLADNEQF
TRBJ2-7 . TRBV15 ATSRARGEGYEQY
TRBJ2-7 TRBD2 TRBV18 ASSLVMRESGYEQY
TRBJ2-2 TRBD1 TRBV5-1 ASSLGTPGQWNTGELF
TRBJ2-7 TRBD1 TRBV6-5 ASRKGQGSYEQY
TRBJ1-4 . TRBV6-6 ASSRGAGNEKLF
TRBJ2-3 . TRBV4-1 ASSQGVSSTDTQY
TRBJ2-3 TRBD2 TRBV7-3 ASASTSGTDTQY
TRBJ2-1 . TRBV7-2 ASSLNAGNKF
TRBJ1-2 . TRBV7-2 ASSLNLQGGGYT
TRBJ2-7 . TRBV6-6 ASSYPRGRIYEQY
TRBJ1-1 . TRBV6-6 ASSRTANTEAF
TRBJ2-5 . TRBV5-4 ASSLSLGGSETQY
TRBJ2-5 . TRBV28 ASMHSQETQY
TRBJ2-1 TRBD1 TRBV7-7 ASSLTGASYNEQF
TRBJ2-4 . TRBV5-8 ASSPTAVAKNIQY
TRBJ1-2 . TRBV10-3 AISDSGRDYGYT
TRBJ2-4 . TRBV6-6 ASSYPAGAKNIQY
TRBJ2-3 . TRBV7-5 ASSSGLVGTDTQY
TRBJ2-7 . TRBV5-1 ASSSNPYPDYSQQY
TRBJ2-5 TRBD2 TRBV11-2 ASSLLVAGEWETQY